The present entry profiles one T cell receptor beta chain with its context. These data come from a study of blood T cell repertoires in COVID-19. The wider study: Spain, Italy and the United States supplied samples that represented acute and convalescent COVID-19. Sources were T cells, B-cell-depleted T cells, or PBMCs; the material itself was cDNA or gDNA.

The CDR3 length is 16 residues. CDR1 is KGHDR and CDR2 is SFDVKD in the germline V gene. Trimming at V came to 8 bases and at J to 0 bases, leaving 3 bases not matched to a gene. In the study's own analysis: Scientists estimated how many nucleated cells there were by amplifying reference gene primers. Libraries were prepared by immunoSEQ multiplex PCR; TCRdb keeps only in-frame clonotypes and omits some of them. The V and J calls and clone size are taken from that table; D and trimming were inferred from the DNA. The sample includes 150,000 or so clones, less than 95% of them seen just once. Sequencing was carried out using peripheral blood. This chain joins TRBV24-1 and TRBJ2-1; 13 bases agree with TRBD2. The receptor was derived from a middle-aged man with acute or convalescent COVID-19. The CDR3 DNA follows: TGTGCCACCACTGGGACTAGCGGGAACTCCTACAATGAGCAGTTCTTC. It yields the protein CATTGTSGNSYNEQFF.